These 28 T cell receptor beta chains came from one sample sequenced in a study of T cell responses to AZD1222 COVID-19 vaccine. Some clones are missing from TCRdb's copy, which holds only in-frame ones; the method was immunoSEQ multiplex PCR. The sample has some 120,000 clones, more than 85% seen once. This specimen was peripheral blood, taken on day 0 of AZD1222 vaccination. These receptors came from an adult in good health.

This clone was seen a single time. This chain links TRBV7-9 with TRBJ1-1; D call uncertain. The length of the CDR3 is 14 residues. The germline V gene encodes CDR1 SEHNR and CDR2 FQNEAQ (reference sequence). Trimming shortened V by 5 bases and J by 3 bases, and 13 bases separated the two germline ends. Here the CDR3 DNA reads TGTGCCAGCAGCCCGGGCCCCGGTGACACTGAAGCTTTCTTT. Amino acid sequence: CASSPGPGDTEAFF.

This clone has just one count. The CDR3 DNA reads as TGTGCCAGCAGTTTGACAGTCACTGAAGCTTTCTTT. Amino acids: CASSLTVTEAFF. The chain combines TRBV12-3 or TRBV12-4 with TRBJ1-1; the D gene is possibly TRBD1 (5 bases). CDR3 length: 12 amino acids. V lost 3 bases, J lost 4 bases, and 6 bases lay in between.

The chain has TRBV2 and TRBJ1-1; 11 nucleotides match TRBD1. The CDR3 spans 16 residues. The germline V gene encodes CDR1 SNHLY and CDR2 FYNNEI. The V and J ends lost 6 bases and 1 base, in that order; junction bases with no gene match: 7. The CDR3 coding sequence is TGTGCCAGCAGGAAACCGGGACAGGGGGGGAACACTGAAGCTTTCTTT. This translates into CASRKPGQGGNTEAFF. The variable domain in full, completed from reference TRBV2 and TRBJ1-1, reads EPEVTQTPSHQVTQMGQEVILRCVPISNHLYFYWYRQILGQKVEFLVSFYNNEISEKSEIFDDQFSVERPDGSNFTLKIRSTKLEDSAMYFCASRKPGQGGNTEAFFGQGTRLTVV.

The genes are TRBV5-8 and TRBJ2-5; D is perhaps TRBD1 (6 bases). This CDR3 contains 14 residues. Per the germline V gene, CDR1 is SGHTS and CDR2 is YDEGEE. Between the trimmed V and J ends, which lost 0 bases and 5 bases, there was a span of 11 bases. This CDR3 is CASSLAQGWETQYF. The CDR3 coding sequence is TGTGCCAGCAGCTTGGCACAGGGCTGGGAGACCCAGTACTTC.

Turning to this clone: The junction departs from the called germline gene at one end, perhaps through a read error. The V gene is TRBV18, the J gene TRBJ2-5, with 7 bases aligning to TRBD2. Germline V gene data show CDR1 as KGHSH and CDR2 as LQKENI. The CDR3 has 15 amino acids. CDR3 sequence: CASSRDYSYQKTQYF. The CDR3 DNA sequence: TGTGCCAGCTCACGGGACTATTCCTACCAAAAGACCCAGTACTTC.

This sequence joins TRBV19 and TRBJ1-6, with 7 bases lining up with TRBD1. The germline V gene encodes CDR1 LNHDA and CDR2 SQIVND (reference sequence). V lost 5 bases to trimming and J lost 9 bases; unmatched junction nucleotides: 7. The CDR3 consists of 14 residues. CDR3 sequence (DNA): TGTGCCAGTAGTGATAAAAAGGGGGCTTCACCCCTCCACTTT. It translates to CASSDKKGASPLHF.

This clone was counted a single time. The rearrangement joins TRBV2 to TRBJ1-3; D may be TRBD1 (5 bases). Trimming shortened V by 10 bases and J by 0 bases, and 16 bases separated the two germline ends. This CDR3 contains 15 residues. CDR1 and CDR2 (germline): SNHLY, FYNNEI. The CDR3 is CATQNRPHSGNTIYF. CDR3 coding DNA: TGTGCCACCCAAAACAGGCCTCACTCTGGAAACACCATATATTTT.

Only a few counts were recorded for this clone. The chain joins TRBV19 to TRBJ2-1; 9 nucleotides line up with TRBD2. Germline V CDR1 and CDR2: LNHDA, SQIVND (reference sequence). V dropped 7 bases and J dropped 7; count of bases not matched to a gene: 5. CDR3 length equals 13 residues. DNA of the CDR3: TGTGCCAGTAAGCGGGAGGACAGAAATGAGCAGTTCTTC. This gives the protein CASKREDRNEQFF.

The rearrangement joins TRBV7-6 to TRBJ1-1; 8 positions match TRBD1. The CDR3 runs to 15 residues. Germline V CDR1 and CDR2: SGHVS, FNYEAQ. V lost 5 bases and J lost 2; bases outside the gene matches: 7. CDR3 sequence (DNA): TGTGCCAGCAGCCGACCCGACAGGGGTAACACTGAAGCTTTCTTT. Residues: CASSRPDRGNTEAFF.

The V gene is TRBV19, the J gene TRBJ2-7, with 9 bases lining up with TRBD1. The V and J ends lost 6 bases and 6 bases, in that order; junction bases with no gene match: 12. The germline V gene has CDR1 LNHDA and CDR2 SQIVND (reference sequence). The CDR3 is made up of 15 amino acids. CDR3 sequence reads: CASRAGTGLPLEQYF. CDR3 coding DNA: TGTGCCAGTAGGGCCGGGACAGGGCTCCCTCTCGAGCAGTACTTC.

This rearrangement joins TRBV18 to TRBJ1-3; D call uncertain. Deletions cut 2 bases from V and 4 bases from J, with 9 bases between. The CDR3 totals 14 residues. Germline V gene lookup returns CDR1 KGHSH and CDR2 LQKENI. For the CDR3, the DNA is TGTGCCAGCTCACCAGAGAGACCCGGAAACACCATATATTTT. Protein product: CASSPERPGNTIYF.

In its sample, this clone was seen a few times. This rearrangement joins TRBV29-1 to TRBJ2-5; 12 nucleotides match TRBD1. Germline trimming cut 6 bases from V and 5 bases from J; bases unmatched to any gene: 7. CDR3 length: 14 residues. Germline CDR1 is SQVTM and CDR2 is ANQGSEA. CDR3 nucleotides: TGCAGCGTCGGGGGACAGGGGGCATGGGAGACCCAGTACTTC. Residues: CSVGGQGAWETQYF.

The DNA for the CDR3 is TGTGCCAGCAGCTTCACGACCTCTGGAAACACCATATATTTT. Amino acid sequence: CASSFTTSGNTIYF. The chain recombines TRBV5-6 with TRBJ1-3; unclear D gene. V was shortened by 2 bases and J by 0 bases, with 6 bases between the two germline ends. The germline gives CDR1 SGHDT, CDR2 YYEEEE. The CDR3 extends over 14 amino acids. Combining the CDR3 with reference TRBV5-6 and TRBJ1-3 gives the whole variable domain DAGVTQSPTHLIKTRGQQVTLRCSPKSGHDTVSWYQQALGQGPQFIFQYYEEEERQRGNFPDRFSGHQFPNYSSELNVNALLLGDSALYLCASSFTTSGNTIYFGEGSWLTVV.

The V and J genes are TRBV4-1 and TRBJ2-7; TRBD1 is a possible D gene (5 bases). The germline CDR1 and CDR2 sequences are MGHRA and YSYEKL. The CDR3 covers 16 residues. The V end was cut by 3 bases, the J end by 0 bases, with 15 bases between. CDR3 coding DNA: TGCGCCAGCAGCCAGGGATCAGGGCTCAGCTCCTACGAGCAGTACTTC. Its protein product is CASSQGSGLSSYEQYF.

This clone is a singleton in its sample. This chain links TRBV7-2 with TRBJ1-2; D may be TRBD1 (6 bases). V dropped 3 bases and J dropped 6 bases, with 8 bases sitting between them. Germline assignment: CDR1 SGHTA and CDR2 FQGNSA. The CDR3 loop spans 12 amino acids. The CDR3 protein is CASSFDRNGYTF. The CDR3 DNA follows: TGTGCCAGCAGCTTTGACAGGAATGGCTACACCTTC.

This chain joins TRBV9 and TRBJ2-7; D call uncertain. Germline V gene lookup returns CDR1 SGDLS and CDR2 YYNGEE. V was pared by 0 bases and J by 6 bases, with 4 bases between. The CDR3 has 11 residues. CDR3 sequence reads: CASSVGVEQYF. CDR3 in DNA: TGTGCCAGCAGCGTAGGGGTCGAGCAGTACTTC.

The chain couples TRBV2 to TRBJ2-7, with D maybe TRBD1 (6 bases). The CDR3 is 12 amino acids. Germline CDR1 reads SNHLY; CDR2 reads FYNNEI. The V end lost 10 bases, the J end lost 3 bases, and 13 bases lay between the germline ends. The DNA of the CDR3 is TGTGCCACCGAAAAGGACAGCTACGAGCAGTACTTC. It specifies CATEKDSYEQYF.

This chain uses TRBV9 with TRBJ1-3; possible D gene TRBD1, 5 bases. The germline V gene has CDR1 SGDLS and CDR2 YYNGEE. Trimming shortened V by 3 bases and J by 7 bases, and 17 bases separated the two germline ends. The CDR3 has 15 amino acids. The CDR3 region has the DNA TGTGCCAGCAGCGCGGGGGGAGGACCGGCGAACACCATATATTTT. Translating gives CASSAGGGPANTIYF.

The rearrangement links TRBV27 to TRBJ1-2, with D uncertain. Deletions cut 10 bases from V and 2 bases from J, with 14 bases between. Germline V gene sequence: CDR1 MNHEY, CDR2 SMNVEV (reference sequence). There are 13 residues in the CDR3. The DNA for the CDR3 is TGTGCCACCTCGGTTAGCTCCAACTATGGCTACACCTTC. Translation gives CATSVSSNYGYTF.

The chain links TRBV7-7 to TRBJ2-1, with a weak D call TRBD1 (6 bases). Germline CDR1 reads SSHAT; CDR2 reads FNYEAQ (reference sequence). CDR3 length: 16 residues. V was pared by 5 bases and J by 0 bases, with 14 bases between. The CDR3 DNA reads TGTGCCAGCAGCACACGGACAGAGAGCTCCTACAATGAGCAGTTCTTC. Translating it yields CASSTRTESSYNEQFF.

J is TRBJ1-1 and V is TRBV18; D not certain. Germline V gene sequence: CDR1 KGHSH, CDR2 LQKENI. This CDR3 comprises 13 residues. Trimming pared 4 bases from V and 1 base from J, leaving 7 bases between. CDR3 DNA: TGTGCCAGCTCACACGGGGAGAACACTGAAGCTTTCTTT. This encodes CASSHGENTEAFF.

The CDR3 bases are TGTGCCAGCAGCCTAGGACAGGGGGCTGGTCAGCCCCAGCATTTT. Translation: CASSLGQGAGQPQHF. The gene calls are TRBV7-8 and TRBJ1-5; TRBD1 aligns across 11 bases. V shed 5 bases, J shed 6 bases, and the junction held 6 bases outside the gene matches. Looked up from germline, CDR1 is SGHVS and CDR2 is FQNEAQ. The CDR3 consists of 15 residues.

The CDR3 protein is CASSQGTLAGAYNEQFF. DNA for the CDR3: TGTGCCAGCAGCCAAGGCACGCTAGCGGGGGCGTACAATGAGCAGTTCTTC. This chain connects TRBV4-2 to TRBJ2-1, with TRBD2 identical over 10 bases. Germline CDR1 is LGHNA and CDR2 is YNFKEQ. The ends lost 1 base at V and 4 bases at J; junction bases unmatched: 7. CDR3 length equals 17 residues.

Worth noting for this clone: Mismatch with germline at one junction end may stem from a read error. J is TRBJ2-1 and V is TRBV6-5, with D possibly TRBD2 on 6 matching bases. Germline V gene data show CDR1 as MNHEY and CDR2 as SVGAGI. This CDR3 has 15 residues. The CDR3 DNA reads TGTGCCAGCAGTCACTCGGAGGAGGGCCACAATGAGCAGTTCTTC. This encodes CASSHSEEGHNEQFF.

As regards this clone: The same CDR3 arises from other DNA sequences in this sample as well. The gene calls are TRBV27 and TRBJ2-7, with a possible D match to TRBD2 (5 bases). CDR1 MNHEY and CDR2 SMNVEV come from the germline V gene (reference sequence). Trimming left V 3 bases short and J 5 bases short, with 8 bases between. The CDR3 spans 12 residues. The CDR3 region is CASSFRGDEQYF. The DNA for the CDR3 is TGTGCCAGCAGTTTTCGGGGAGACGAGCAGTACTTC.

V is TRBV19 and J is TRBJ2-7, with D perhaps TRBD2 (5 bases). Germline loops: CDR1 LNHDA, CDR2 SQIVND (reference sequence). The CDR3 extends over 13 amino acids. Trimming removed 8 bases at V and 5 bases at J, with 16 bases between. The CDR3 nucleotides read TGTGCCAGTTCTGATCGGGTCGGGGACGAGCAGTACTTC. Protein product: CASSDRVGDEQYF.

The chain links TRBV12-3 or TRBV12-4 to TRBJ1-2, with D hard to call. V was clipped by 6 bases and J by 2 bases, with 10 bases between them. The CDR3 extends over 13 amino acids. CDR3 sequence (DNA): TGTGCCAGCAGGTTCGGCCAGAACTATGGCTACACCTTC. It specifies CASRFGQNYGYTF.

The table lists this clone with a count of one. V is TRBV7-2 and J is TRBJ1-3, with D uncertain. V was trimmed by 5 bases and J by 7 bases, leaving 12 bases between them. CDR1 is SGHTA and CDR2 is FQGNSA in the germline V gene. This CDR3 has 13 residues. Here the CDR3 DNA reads TGTGCCAGCAGCCCCGCCCACAAGAACACCATATATTTT. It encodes CASSPAHKNTIYF.